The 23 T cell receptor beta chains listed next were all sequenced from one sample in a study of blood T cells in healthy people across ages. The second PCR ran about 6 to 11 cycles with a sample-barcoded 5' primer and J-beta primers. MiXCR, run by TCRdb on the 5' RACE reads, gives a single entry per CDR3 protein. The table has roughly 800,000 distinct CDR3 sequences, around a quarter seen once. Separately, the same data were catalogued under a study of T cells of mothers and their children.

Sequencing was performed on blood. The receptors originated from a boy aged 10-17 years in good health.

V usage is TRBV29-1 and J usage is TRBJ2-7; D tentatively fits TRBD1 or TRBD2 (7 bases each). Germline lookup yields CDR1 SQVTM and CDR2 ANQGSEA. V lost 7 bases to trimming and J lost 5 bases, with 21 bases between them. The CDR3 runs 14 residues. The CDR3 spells CSATPWAGGDEQYF. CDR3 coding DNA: TGCAGCGCTACTCCCTGGGCAGGGGGGGACGAGCAGTACTTC.

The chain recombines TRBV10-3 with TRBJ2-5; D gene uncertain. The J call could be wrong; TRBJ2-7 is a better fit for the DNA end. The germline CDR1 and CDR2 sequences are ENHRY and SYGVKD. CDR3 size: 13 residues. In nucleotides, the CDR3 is TGTGCCATCAGTGGGTCAGCGACCGACGAGCAGTACTTC. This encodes CAISGSATDEQYF.

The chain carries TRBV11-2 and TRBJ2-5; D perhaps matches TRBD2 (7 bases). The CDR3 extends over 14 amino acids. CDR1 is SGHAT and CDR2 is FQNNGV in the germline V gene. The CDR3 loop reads CVSRGGLEQETQYF. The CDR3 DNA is TGTGTCTCGAGGGGGGGTTTGGAGCAAGAGACCCAGTACTTC.

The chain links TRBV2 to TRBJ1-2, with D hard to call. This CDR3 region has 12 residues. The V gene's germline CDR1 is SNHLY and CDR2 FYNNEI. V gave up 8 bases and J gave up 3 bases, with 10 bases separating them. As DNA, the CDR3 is TGTGCCAGCCGGACGAAATACTATGGCTACACCTTC. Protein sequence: CASRTKYYGYTF.

CDR3: CSARQQRGSYNEQFF. DNA of the CDR3: TGCAGTGCTAGACAACAGCGGGGCTCCTACAATGAGCAGTTCTTC. The J gene is TRBJ2-1, the V gene TRBV20-1; 7 bases line up with TRBD2. V lost 2 bases to trimming and J lost 0 bases; unmatched junction nucleotides: 4. Per germline, CDR1 DFQATT and CDR2 SNEGSKA (reference sequence). This CDR3 is built from 15 residues.

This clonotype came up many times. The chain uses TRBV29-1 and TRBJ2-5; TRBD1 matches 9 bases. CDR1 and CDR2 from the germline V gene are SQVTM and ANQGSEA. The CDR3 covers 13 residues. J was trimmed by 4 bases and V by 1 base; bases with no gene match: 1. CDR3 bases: TGCAGCGTTGAAGGACAGGGGGGAGAGACCCAGTACTTC. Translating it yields CSVEGQGGETQYF.

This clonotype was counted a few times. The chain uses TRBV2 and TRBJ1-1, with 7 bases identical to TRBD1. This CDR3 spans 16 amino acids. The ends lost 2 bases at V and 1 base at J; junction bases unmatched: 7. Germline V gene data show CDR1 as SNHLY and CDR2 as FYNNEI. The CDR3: CASSETQTGKNTEAFF. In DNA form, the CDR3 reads TGTGCCAGCAGTGAAACCCAGACAGGGAAGAACACTGAAGCTTTCTTT.

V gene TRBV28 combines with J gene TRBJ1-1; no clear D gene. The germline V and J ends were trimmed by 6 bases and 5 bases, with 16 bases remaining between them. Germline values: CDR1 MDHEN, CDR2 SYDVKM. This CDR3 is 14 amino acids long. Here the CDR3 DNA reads TGTGCCAGCAGACTACCAAGCTCGAGAACTGAAGCTTTCTTT. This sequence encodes CASRLPSSRTEAFF.

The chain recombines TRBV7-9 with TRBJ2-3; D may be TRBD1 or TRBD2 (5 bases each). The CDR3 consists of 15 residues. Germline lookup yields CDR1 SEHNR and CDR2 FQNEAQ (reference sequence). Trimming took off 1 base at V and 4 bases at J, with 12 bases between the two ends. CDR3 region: CASSLVLRGADTQYF. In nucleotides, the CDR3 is TGTGCCAGCAGCTTAGTCCTAAGAGGGGCAGATACGCAGTATTTT.

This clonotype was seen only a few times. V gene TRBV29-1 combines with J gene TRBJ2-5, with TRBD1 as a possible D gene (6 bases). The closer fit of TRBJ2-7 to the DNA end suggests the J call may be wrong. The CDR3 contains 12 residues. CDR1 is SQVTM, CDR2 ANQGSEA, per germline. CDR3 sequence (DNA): TGCAGCGGGGGACAAACGTCCTACGAGCAGTACTTC. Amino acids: CSGGQTSYEQYF.

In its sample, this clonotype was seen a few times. The CDR3 DNA reads TGCGCCAGCAGTGAGAGCGGGAGTACCGGGGAGCTGTTTTTT. The encoded protein is CASSESGSTGELFF. This rearrangement joins TRBV10-1 to TRBJ2-2, with 8 bases that match TRBD2. The CDR3 is 14 amino acids. V gave up 2 bases and J gave up 5 bases; unmatched junction bases: 1. Per the germline V gene, CDR1 is WNHNN and CDR2 is SYGVQD (reference sequence).

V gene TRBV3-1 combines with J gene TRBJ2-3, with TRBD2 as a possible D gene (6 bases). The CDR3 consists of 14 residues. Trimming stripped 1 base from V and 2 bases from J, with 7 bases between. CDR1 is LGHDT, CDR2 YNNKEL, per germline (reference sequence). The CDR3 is CASSQGGDTDTQYF. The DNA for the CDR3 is TGTGCCAGCAGCCAAGGGGGGGACACAGATACGCAGTATTTT.

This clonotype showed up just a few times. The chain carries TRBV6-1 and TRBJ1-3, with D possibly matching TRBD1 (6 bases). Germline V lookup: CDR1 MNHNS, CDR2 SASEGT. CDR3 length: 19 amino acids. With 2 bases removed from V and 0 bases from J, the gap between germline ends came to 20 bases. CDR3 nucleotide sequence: TGTGCCAGCAGTGAAAGGAAGACAGGAACCCTATTCTCTGGAAACACCATATATTTT. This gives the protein CASSERKTGTLFSGNTIYF.

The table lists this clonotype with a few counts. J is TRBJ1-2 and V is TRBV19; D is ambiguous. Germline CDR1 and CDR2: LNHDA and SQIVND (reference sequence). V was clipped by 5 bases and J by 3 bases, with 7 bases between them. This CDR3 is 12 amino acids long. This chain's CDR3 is CASSLQDYGYTF. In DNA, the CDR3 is TGTGCCAGTAGTCTGCAGGACTATGGCTACACCTTC.

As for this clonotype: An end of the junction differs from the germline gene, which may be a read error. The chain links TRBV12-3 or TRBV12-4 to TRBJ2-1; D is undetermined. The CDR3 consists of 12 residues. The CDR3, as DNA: TGTGCCAGCAGTTTAGGTTTGGATGAGCAGCTCTTC. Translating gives CASSLGLDEQLF.

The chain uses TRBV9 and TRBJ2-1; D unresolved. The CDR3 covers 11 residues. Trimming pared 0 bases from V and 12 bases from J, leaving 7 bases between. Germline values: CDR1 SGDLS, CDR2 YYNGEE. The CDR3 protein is CASSVGYRQFF. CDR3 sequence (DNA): TGTGCCAGCAGCGTAGGTTACCGGCAGTTCTTC. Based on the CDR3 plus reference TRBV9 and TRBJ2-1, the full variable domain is DSGVTQTPKHLITATGQRVTLRCSPRSGDLSVYWYQQSLDQGLQFLIQYYNGEERAKGNILERFSAQQFPDLHSELNLSSLELGDSALYFCASSVGYRQFFGPGTRLTVL.

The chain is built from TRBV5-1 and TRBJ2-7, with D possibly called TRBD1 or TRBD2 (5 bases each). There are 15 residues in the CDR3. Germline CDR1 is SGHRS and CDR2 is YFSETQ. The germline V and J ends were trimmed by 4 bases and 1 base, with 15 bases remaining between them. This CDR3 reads CASSLGDGPSYEQYF. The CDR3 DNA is TGCGCCAGCAGCCTCGGGGACGGGCCATCCTACGAGCAGTACTTC.

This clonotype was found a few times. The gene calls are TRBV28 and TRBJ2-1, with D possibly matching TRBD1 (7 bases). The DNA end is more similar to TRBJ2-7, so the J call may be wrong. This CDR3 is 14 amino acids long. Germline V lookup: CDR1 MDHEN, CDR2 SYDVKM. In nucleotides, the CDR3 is TGTGCCAGCGGGTCGGCAGGGGGGAGGTACGAGCAGTACTTC. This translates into CASGSAGGRYEQYF.

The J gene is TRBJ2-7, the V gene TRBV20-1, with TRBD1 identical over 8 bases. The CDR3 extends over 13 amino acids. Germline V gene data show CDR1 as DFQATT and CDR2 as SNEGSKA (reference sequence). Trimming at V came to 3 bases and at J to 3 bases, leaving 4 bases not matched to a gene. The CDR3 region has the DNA TGCAGTGCTAGGGGACAGGCCAACTACGAGCAGTACTTC. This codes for CSARGQANYEQYF.

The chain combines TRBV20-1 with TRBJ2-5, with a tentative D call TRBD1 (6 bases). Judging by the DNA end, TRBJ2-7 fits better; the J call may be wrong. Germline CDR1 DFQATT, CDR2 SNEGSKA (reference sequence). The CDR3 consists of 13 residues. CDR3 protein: CSARQVVTYEQYF. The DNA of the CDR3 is TGCAGTGCGAGACAGGTTGTCACCTACGAGCAGTACTTC.

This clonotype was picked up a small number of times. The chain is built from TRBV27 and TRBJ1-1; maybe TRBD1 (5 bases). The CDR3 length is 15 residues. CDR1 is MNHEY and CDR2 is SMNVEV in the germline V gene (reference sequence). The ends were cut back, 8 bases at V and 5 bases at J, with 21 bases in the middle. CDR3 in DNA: TGTGCCAGCTTCAACATAACAGGTTGGCGGACTGAAGCTTTCTTT. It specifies CASFNITGWRTEAFF.

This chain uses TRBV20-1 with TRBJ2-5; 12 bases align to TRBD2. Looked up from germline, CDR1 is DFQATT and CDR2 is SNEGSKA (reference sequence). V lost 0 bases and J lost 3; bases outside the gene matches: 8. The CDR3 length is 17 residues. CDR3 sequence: CSARDSGRLAGEETQYF. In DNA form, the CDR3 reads TGCAGTGCTAGAGATTCTGGGCGACTAGCGGGAGAAGAGACCCAGTACTTC.

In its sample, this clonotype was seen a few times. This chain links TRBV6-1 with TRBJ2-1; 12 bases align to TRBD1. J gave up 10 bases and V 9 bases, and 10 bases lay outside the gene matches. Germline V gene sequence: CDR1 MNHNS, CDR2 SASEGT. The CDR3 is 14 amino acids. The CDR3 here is CASCRDRGLREQFF. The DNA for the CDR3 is TGTGCCAGTTGCCGGGACAGGGGGCTTAGAGAGCAGTTCTTC.